This T cell receptor (beta chain) was sequenced in a study of T cells in narcolepsy. With 4 bases clipped from V and 6 bases from J, the junction kept 6 bases outside the gene matches. This CDR3 has 14 amino acids. Germline V gene data show CDR1 as SGDLS and CDR2 as YYNGEE. This table comes from immunoSEQ multiplex PCR, and its TCRdb copy is limited to in-frame clones, with some not included. The table lists 36,000 or so clones, around 87% of them singletons. The receptor was isolated from a human donor with narcolepsy. The chain recombines TRBV9 with TRBJ2-1, with 8 bases lining up with TRBD1. Input material: CD45RA- memory CD4+ T cells from PBMCs. CDR3 in DNA: TGTGCCAGCAGCTTTTTCGACAGGGGCAATGAGCAGTTCTTC. Amino acid sequence: CASSFFDRGNEQFF.